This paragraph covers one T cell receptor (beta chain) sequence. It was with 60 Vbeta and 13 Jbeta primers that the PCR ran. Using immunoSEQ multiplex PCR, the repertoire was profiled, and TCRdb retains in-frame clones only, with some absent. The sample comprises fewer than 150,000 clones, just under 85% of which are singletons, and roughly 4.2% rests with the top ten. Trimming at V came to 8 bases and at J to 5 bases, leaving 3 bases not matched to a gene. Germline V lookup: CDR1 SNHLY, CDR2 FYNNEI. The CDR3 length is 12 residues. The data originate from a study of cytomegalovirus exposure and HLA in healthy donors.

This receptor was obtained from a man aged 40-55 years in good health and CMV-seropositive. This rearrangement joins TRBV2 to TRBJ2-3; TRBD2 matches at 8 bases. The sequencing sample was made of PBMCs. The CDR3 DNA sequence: TGTGCCAGCGAGCGGGAGTTAGATACGCAGTATTTT. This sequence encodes CASERELDTQYF.